The 19 T cell receptor beta chains below all came from one sample that was sequenced in a study of CD8 T cells in ankylosing spondylitis. From the 5' RACE reads, TCRdb called clonotypes with MiXCR, one entry per CDR3 protein. The sample lists 670,000 or so distinct CDR3 sequences, around 20% seen once, with about 20% in the top ten. Study conclusions and caveats: Characteristic, it appeared, of ankylosing spondylitis blood was a TCR beta motif of several highly homologous variants.

No antigen is known for these receptors. Sequenced sample: blood, either unsorted or a sorted T cell fraction (not recorded which). These receptors were obtained from a male donor with ankylosing spondylitis.

The V and J genes are TRBV25-1 and TRBJ2-1; D remains ambiguous. Looked up from germline, CDR1 is MGHDK and CDR2 is SYGVNS. With 1 base removed from V and 2 bases from J, the gap between germline ends came to 9 bases. The CDR3 runs to 15 residues. CDR3 bases: TGTGCCAGCAGTGAATTTGGCAAGACCTACAATGAGCAGTTCTTC. Amino acids: CASSEFGKTYNEQFF.

The chain recombines TRBV29-1 with TRBJ2-5; D may correspond to TRBD1 or TRBD2 (6 bases each). The CDR3 runs 13 residues. With 5 bases removed from V and 4 bases from J, the gap between germline ends came to 14 bases. Germline assignment: CDR1 SQVTM and CDR2 ANQGSEA. The DNA for the CDR3 is TGCAGCGTTACGAGGGGGGTGCGAGAGACCCAGTACTTC. As protein: CSVTRGVRETQYF. Based on the CDR3 plus reference TRBV29-1 and TRBJ2-5, the full variable domain is SAVISQKPSRDICQRGTSLTIQCQVDSQVTMMFWYRQQPGQSLTLIATANQGSEATYESGFVIDKFPISRPNLTFSTLTVSNMSPEDSSIYLCSVTRGVRETQYFGPGTRLLVL.

This clonotype was counted a few times. The V and J genes are TRBV3-1 and TRBJ1-2; no firm D call. Germline-derived CDR1 and CDR2 are LGHDT and YNNKEL (reference sequence). This CDR3 has 13 residues. V lost 0 bases to trimming and J lost 8 bases, with 10 bases between them. The CDR3 region has the DNA TGTGCCAGCAGCCAAGACTACCAAGCGGGCTACACCTTC. Encoded protein: CASSQDYQAGYTF.

This chain uses TRBV2 with TRBJ1-2; D perhaps matches TRBD1 (6 bases). The CDR3 covers 16 residues. The ends were cut back, 5 bases at V and 4 bases at J, with 20 bases in the middle. Germline V gene lookup returns CDR1 SNHLY and CDR2 FYNNEI. The DNA for the CDR3 is TGTGCCAGCAGTCGCACCAGGGGTGGGGGAATCTATGGCTACACCTTC. This codes for CASSRTRGGGIYGYTF.

V and J are TRBV9 and TRBJ2-7; 12 bases align to TRBD2. The germline V gene has CDR1 SGDLS and CDR2 YYNGEE. V shed 0 bases and J 7 bases; nucleotides not matched to a gene: 8. The CDR3 is 16 residues long. In DNA, the CDR3 is TGTGCCAGCAGCGTAGGTCTAGCGGGAGGGGAGTTGGAGCAGTACTTC. This encodes CASSVGLAGGELEQYF.

This chain links TRBV5-1 with TRBJ2-3; a weak D match, TRBD2 (7 bases). From germline, CDR1 is SGHRS and CDR2 YFSETQ. This CDR3 has 13 amino acids. The ends were cut back, 4 bases at V and 4 bases at J, with 10 bases in the middle. The CDR3 DNA sequence: TGCGCCAGCAGCCCGGGGGGCGCAGATACGCAGTATTTT. Its protein is CASSPGGADTQYF.

This chain uses TRBV2 with TRBJ1-1; 7 bases align to TRBD1. The CDR3 is made up of 13 amino acids. V dropped 7 bases and J dropped 1; count of bases not matched to a gene: 3. Per the germline V gene, CDR1 is SNHLY and CDR2 is FYNNEI. The DNA for the CDR3 is TGTGCCAGCAAGACAGGGCGGAACACTGAAGCTTTCTTT. Encoded protein: CASKTGRNTEAFF.

The table lists this clonotype with a few counts. V usage is TRBV11-2 and J usage is TRBJ1-1, with TRBD1 matching over 7 bases. The trim removed 1 base at V and 3 bases at J, leaving 2 bases unmatched. The CDR3 runs 14 residues. CDR1 and CDR2 from the germline V gene are SGHAT and FQNNGV. The CDR3 loop reads CASSLGDSDTEAFF. The CDR3 region has the DNA TGTGCCAGCAGCTTAGGGGACAGCGACACTGAAGCTTTCTTT.

V and J are TRBV20-1 and TRBJ2-3, with D possibly matching TRBD2 (5 bases). V was shortened by 2 bases and J by 3 bases, with 15 bases between the two germline ends. The CDR3 runs to 15 residues. The germline V gene has CDR1 DFQATT and CDR2 SNEGSKA (reference sequence). CDR3: CSARLLGMSTDTQYF. CDR3 nucleotide sequence: TGCAGTGCTAGACTTCTCGGGATGTCGACAGATACGCAGTATTTT.

The V gene is TRBV12-5, the J gene TRBJ1-1; no firm D call. Trimming removed 1 base at V and 2 bases at J, with 8 bases between. The germline V gene encodes CDR1 LGHNT and CDR2 FRNRAP. CDR3 length: 14 residues. The CDR3 here is CASGLEVSNTEAFF. The DNA for the CDR3 is TGTGCTAGTGGTTTGGAAGTCAGCAACACTGAAGCTTTCTTT. Full variable domain (remainder filled in from reference TRBV12-5 and TRBJ1-1): DARVTQTPRHKVTEMGQEVTMRCQPILGHNTVFWYRQTMMQGLELLAYFRNRAPLDDSGMPKDRFSAEMPDATLATLKIQPSEPRDSAVYFCASGLEVSNTEAFFGQGTRLTVV.

As for this clonotype: Germline and junction disagree at one end, which may indicate a read error. The chain recombines TRBV24-1 with TRBJ2-1; D gene uncertain. Germline V gene lookup returns CDR1 KGHDR and CDR2 SFDVKD. The CDR3 runs to 15 residues. The CDR3: CATSDSGHSYNEQFF. As DNA, the CDR3 is TGTGCCACGAGTGATTCGGGCCACTCCTACAATGAGCAGTTCTTC.

The chain uses TRBV12-3 or TRBV12-4 and TRBJ1-1; D is possibly TRBD1 (6 bases). The V end was cut by 4 bases, the J end by 1 base, with 13 bases between. CDR3 length: 15 amino acids. DNA of the CDR3: TGTGCCAGCAGTTCTCCGGGACATCGGAACACTGAAGCTTTCTTT. Protein: CASSSPGHRNTEAFF.

This clonotype occurred a few times. The chain couples TRBV27 to TRBJ2-5; 11 bases are shared with TRBD1. Germline-derived CDR1 and CDR2 are MNHEY and SMNVEV (reference sequence). This CDR3 has 18 amino acids. Trimming cost V 6 bases and J 5 bases; bases outside gene matches: 17. CDR3 residues: CASRPVPQGQGAGETQYF. The DNA of the CDR3 is TGTGCCAGCAGACCCGTACCCCAAGGACAGGGGGCTGGGGAGACCCAGTACTTC.

This clonotype was observed a few times. The chain carries TRBV16 and TRBJ1-2, with 10 bases fitting TRBD1. CDR1 is KGHSY and CDR2 is FQNENV in the germline V gene. V gave up 0 bases and J gave up 0 bases; unmatched junction bases: 7. This CDR3 has 18 amino acids. In DNA form, the CDR3 reads TGTGCCAGCAGCCAATCTGTAGGCGGGACAGGGGCTAACTATGGCTACACCTTC. It codes for CASSQSVGGTGANYGYTF.

This chain connects TRBV11-2 to TRBJ2-5; 10 nucleotides align to TRBD1. The germline CDR1 and CDR2 sequences are SGHAT and FQNNGV. This CDR3 is built from 17 residues. The V segment lost 5 bases and the J segment 0 bases; nucleotides outside the gene matches: 9. CDR3 DNA sequence: TGTGCCAGCAGCCAGGTCCTGGGACAGGGGTACCAAGAGACCCAGTACTTC. Amino acids: CASSQVLGQGYQETQYF.

This chain links TRBV7-8 with TRBJ2-4, with TRBD1 matching over 7 bases. J was trimmed by 7 bases and V by 5 bases; bases with no gene match: 5. This CDR3 region has 13 residues. Germline CDR1 reads SGHVS; CDR2 reads FQNEAQ. CDR3 in DNA: TGTGCCAGCAGCAGAATACAGGGGAACATTCAGTACTTC. This encodes CASSRIQGNIQYF.

This clonotype has only a few counts. The chain has TRBV10-1 and TRBJ2-1; D is undetermined. CDR3 size: 12 residues. Trimming shortened V by 10 bases and J by 0 bases, and 7 bases separated the two germline ends. The V gene's germline CDR1 is WNHNN and CDR2 SYGVQD (reference sequence). CDR3 amino acids: CAISRSYNEQFF. The CDR3 coding sequence is TGCGCCATTAGCCGCTCCTACAATGAGCAGTTCTTC.

This sequence joins TRBV7-2 and TRBJ2-7; either TRBD1 or TRBD2 may supply D (5 bases each). Trimming removed 5 bases at V and 7 bases at J, with 18 bases between. CDR3 length: 14 residues. Germline assignment: CDR1 SGHTA and CDR2 FQGNSA. CDR3 in DNA: TGTGCCAGCAGCCTCCCGGGACCCGACCGGGAGCAGTACTTC. This gives the protein CASSLPGPDREQYF.

This chain connects TRBV20-1 to TRBJ2-5; D may correspond to TRBD1 or TRBD2 (6 bases each). Germline-derived CDR1 and CDR2 are DFQATT and SNEGSKA (reference sequence). V lost 6 bases to trimming and J lost 2 bases, with 28 bases between them. This CDR3 is 18 amino acids long. CDR3 amino acids: CSATGGPADDVLQETQYF. The CDR3 bases are TGCAGTGCCACCGGGGGCCCAGCCGACGACGTACTACAAGAGACCCAGTACTTC.